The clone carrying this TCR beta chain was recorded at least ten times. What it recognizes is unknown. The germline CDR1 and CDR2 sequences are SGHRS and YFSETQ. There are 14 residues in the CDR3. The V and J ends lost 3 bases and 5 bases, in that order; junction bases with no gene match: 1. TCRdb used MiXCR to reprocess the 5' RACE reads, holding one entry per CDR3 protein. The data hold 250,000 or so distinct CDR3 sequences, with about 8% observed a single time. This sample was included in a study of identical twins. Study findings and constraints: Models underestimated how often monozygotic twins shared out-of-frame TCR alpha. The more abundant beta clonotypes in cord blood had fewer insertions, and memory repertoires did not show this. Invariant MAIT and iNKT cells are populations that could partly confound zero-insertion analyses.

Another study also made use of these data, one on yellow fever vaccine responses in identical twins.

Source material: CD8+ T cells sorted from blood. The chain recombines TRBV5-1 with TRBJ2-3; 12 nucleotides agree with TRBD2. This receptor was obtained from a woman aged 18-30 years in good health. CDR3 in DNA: TGCGCCAGCAGCTCGGGACTAGCGGGAGATACGCAGTATTTT. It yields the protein CASSSGLAGDTQYF.